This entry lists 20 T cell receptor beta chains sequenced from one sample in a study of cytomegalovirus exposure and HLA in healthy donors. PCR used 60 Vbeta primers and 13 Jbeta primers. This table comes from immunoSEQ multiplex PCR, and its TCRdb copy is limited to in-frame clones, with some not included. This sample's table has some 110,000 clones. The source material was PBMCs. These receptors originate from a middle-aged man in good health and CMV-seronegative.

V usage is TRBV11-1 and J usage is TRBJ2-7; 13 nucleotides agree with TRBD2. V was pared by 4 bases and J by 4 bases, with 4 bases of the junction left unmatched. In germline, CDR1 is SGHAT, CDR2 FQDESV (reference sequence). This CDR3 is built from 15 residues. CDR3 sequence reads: CASSSWTSGSYEQYF. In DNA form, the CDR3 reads TGTGCCAGCAGCTCGTGGACTAGCGGGAGTTACGAGCAGTACTTC.

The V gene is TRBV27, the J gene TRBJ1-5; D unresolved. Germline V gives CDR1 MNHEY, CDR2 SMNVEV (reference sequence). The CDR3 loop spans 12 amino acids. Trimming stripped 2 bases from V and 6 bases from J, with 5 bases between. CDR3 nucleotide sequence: TGTGCCAGCAGTTTAGGAGGTCAGCCCCAGCATTTT. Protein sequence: CASSLGGQPQHF.

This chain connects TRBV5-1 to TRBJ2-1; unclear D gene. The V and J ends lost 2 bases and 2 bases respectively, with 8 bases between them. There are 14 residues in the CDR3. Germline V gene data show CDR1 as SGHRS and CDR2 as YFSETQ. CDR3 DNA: TGCGCCAGCAGCTTTAGATTACCCTACAATGAGCAGTTCTTC. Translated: CASSFRLPYNEQFF.

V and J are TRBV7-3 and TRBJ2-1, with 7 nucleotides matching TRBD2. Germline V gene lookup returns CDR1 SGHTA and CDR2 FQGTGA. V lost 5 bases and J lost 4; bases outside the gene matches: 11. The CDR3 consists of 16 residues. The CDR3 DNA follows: TGTGCCAGCAGCCTAATGGGGGGAGGGCCTTACAATGAGCAGTTCTTC. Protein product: CASSLMGGGPYNEQFF.

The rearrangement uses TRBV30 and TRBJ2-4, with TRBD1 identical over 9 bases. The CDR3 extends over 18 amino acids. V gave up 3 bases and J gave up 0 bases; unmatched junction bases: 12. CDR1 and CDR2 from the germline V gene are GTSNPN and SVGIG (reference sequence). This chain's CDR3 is CAWRGTGGLTVAKNIQYF. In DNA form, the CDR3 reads TGTGCCTGGAGGGGAACAGGGGGCCTAACTGTAGCCAAAAACATTCAGTACTTC.

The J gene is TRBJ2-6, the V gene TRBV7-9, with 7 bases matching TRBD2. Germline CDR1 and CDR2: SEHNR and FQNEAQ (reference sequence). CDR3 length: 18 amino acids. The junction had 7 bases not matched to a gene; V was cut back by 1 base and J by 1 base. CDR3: CASSLGWGGASGANVLTF. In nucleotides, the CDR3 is TGTGCCAGCAGCTTAGGTTGGGGGGGAGCTTCTGGGGCCAACGTCCTGACTTTC.

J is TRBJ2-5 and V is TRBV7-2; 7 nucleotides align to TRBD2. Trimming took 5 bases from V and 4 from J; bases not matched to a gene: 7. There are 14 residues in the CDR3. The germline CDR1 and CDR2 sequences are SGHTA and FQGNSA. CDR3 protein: CASSQTGGRETQYF. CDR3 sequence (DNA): TGTGCCAGCAGCCAAACGGGCGGGAGAGAGACCCAGTACTTC.

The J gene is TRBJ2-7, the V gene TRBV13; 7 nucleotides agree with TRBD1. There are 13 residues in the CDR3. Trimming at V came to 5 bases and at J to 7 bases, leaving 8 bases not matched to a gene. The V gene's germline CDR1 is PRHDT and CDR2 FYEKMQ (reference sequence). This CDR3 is CASSPRGRIEQYF. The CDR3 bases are TGTGCCAGCAGCCCCAGGGGGAGAATAGAGCAGTACTTC. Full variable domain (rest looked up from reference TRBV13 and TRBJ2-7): AAGVIQSPRHLIKEKRETATLKCYPIPRHDTVYWYQQGPGQDPQFLISFYEKMQSDKGSIPDRFSAQQFSDYHSELNMSSLELGDSALYFCASSPRGRIEQYFGPGTRLTVT.

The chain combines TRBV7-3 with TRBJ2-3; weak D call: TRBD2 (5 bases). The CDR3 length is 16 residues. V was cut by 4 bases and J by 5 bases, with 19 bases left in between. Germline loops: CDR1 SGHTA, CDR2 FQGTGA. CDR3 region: CASSSERSRPLDTQYF. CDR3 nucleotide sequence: TGTGCCAGCAGCTCGGAGCGGAGCCGGCCGTTAGATACGCAGTATTTT.

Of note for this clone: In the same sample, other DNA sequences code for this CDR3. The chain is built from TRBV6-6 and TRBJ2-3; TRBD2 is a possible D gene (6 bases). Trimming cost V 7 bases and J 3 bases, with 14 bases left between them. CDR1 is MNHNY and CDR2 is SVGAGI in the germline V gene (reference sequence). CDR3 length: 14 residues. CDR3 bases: TGTGCCAGCACCCCAGGGAGGTCTACAGATACGCAGTATTTT. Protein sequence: CASTPGRSTDTQYF.

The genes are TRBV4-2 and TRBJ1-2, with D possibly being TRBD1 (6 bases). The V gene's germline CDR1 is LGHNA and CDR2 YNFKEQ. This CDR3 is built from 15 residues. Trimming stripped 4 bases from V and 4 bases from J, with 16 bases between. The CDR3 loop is CASSPGGGQGYGYTF. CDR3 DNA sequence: TGTGCCAGCAGCCCCGGCGGGGGGCAGGGCTATGGCTACACCTTC.

The CDR3 nucleotides read TGCGCCAGCAGTAACCCCGGTTTTGGTACCGATGGCTACACCTTC. This encodes CASSNPGFGTDGYTF. This rearrangement joins TRBV5-1 to TRBJ1-2; D gene unclear. Per the germline V gene, CDR1 is SGHRS and CDR2 is YFSETQ. The V end lost 5 bases, the J end lost 6 bases, and 20 bases lay between the germline ends. CDR3 size: 15 residues.

This chain's CDR3 is CASSLERSVSETQYF. The DNA for the CDR3 is TGCGCCAGCAGCTTGGAGCGATCTGTCAGCGAGACCCAGTACTTC. The chain carries TRBV5-1 and TRBJ2-5; D unresolved. Per the germline V gene, CDR1 is SGHRS and CDR2 is YFSETQ. Between the trimmed V and J ends, which lost 0 bases and 5 bases, there was a span of 14 bases. This CDR3 contains 15 residues.

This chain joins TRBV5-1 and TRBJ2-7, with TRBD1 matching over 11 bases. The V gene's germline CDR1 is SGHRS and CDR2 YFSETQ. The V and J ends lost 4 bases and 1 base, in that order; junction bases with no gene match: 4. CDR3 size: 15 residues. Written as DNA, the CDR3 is TGCGCCAGCAGCCTCCGGGACAGGGGGTCCTACGAGCAGTACTTC. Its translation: CASSLRDRGSYEQYF.

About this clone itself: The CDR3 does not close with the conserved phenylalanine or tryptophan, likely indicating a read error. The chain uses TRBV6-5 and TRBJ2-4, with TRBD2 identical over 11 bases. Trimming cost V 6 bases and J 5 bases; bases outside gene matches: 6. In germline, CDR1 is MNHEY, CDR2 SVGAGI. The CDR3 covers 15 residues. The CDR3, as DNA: TGTGCCAGCAGCCGACTAGCGGGGCGGGAAAACATTCAGTACCTC. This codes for CASSRLAGRENIQYL.

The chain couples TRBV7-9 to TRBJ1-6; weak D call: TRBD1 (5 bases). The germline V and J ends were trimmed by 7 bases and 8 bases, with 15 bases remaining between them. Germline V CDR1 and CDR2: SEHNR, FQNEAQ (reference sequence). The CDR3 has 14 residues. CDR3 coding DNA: TGTGCCAGCACCAAAGGGGAATCTTATTCACCCCTCCACTTT. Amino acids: CASTKGESYSPLHF.

The CDR3 DNA is TGCGCCAGCAGCTTGGCCGGAAACCGGGGAGAAAAACTGTTTTTT. Its protein is CASSLAGNRGEKLFF. The J gene is TRBJ1-4, the V gene TRBV5-1; D is unclear. The CDR3 runs to 15 residues. Germline loops: CDR1 SGHRS, CDR2 YFSETQ. The V end lost 0 bases, the J end lost 8 bases, and 14 bases lay between the germline ends.

CDR3 loop: CASSTEGTGGNGYTF. CDR3 in DNA: TGTGCCAGCAGCACTGAGGGGACAGGGGGTAATGGCTACACCTTC. This chain connects TRBV7-9 to TRBJ1-2; 11 nucleotides match TRBD1. Trimming removed 5 bases from V and 6 bases from J; junction bases left unmatched: 8. Germline V gives CDR1 SEHNR, CDR2 FQNEAQ (reference sequence). The CDR3 runs to 15 residues.

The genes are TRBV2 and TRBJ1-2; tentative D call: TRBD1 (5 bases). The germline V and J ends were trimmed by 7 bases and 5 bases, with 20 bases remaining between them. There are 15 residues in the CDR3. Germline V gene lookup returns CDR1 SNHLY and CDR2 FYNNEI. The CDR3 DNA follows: TGTGCCAGCACCCTGGGGCGGGGGGTTTGGTATGGCTACACCTTC. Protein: CASTLGRGVWYGYTF.

CDR3 residues: CASSLQGQGYTF. The DNA of the CDR3 is TGTGCCAGCAGCTTACAGGGTCAGGGCTACACCTTC. The chain is built from TRBV11-3 and TRBJ1-2, with a tentative D call TRBD1 (5 bases). The CDR3 sequence is 12 residues long. The germline V gene encodes CDR1 SGHNT and CDR2 YENEEA. V was shortened by 2 bases and J by 8 bases, with 9 bases between the two germline ends. Full variable domain (missing parts from reference TRBV11-3 and TRBJ1-2): EAGVVQSPRYKIIEKKQPVAFWCNPISGHNTLYWYLQNLGQGPELLIRYENEEAVDDSQLPKDRFSAERLKGVDSTLKIQPAELGDSAVYLCASSLQGQGYTFGSGTRLTVV.